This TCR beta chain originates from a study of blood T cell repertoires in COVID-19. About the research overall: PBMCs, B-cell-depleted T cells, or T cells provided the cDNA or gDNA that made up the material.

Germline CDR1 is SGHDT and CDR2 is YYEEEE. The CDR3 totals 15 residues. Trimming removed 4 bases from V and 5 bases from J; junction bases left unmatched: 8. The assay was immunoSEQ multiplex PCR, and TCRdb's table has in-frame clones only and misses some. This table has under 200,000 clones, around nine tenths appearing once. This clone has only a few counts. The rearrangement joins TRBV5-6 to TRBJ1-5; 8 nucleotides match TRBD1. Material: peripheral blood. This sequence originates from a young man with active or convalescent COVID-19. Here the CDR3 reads CASSGDRGGDQPQHF. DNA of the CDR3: TGTGCCAGCAGCGGTGACAGGGGAGGAGATCAGCCCCAGCATTTT.